A selection of T cell receptor beta chains follows, all from one sample in a study of cytomegalovirus exposure and HLA in healthy donors. Here immunoSEQ multiplex PCR was the method, and the copy in TCRdb shows in-frame clones only, minus some. Of more than 55,000 clones listed, about 91% are singletons. The sequenced sample consisted of PBMCs. The receptor set was obtained from a woman aged 18-29 years in good health and CMV-seronegative. Each CDR3 is given with its conserved first and last residue. A D gene is named only where the DNA matches it firmly.

CDR3 | D | J | V
CAWSPLFHGRGGNYGYTF | NA | TRBJ1-2 | TRBV30
CASSELGLAGGGADTQYF | TRBD2 | TRBJ2-3 | TRBV2
CASSEAAGWGTATNEKLFF | NA | TRBJ1-4 | TRBV6-1
CASSFDSSYEQYF | NA | TRBJ2-7 | TRBV11-2
CASGGRGYGYTF | TRBD1 | TRBJ1-2 | TRBV6-1
CASSVSGGGYEQYF | TRBD2 | TRBJ2-7 | TRBV7-6
CASSQDLGLNEQFF | NA | TRBJ2-1 | TRBV4-3
CASSLEVGRGEKLFF | NA | TRBJ1-4 | TRBV5-4
CASSLLALNTGELFF | NA | TRBJ2-2 | TRBV2
CASTWSVQETQYF | NA | TRBJ2-5 | TRBV2
CASSAGGAGGNTGELFF | TRBD2 | TRBJ2-2 | TRBV9
CASTIAQGISNQPQHF | TRBD1 | TRBJ1-5 | TRBV5-6
CASSRIEASYEQYF | NA | TRBJ2-7 | TRBV27
CASSFRGSPGNTIYF | NA | TRBJ1-3 | TRBV28
CASSQDLADTQYF | NA | TRBJ2-3 | TRBV14
CASSLSYGYTF | NA | TRBJ1-2 | TRBV28
CASSDLGRLGYGYTF | NA | TRBJ1-2 | TRBV6-1
CASSSLGQTNSPLHF | TRBD1 | TRBJ1-6 | TRBV5-1
CASGLVRGGDRHNEQFF | TRBD2 | TRBJ2-1 | TRBV12-5
CASRRFGQGKQETQYF | TRBD1 | TRBJ2-5 | TRBV7-8
CASRLGLAGSQETQYF | NA | TRBJ2-5 | TRBV5-1
CASSHPQAGGMVKNIQYF | NA | TRBJ2-4 | TRBV4-1
CASSQEGQGVLGYTF | NA | TRBJ1-2 | TRBV5-4
CASRRGGSYEQYF | NA | TRBJ2-7 | TRBV27
CASSQRLAGGHTGELFF | TRBD2 | TRBJ2-2 | TRBV4-1
CASSISGSRSETQYF | NA | TRBJ2-5 | TRBV19
CASSELWSRGYNEQFF | NA | TRBJ2-1 | TRBV6-1
CASSLGRSYYEQYF | NA | TRBJ2-7 | TRBV13
CATLGTGGSYRTEAFF | TRBD1 | TRBJ1-1 | TRBV10-3
CASRSNIPDEQFF | NA | TRBJ2-1 | TRBV19
CASSQGWTASYEQYF | NA | TRBJ2-7 | TRBV4-1
CASSSGFGTAGNTIYF | TRBD1 | TRBJ1-3 | TRBV5-1
CASSFQLAGGLLDTQYF | TRBD2 | TRBJ2-3 | TRBV27
CASSARDRAIYGYTF | TRBD1 | TRBJ1-2 | TRBV10-2
CASSPVPGQANYGYTF | TRBD1 | TRBJ1-2 | TRBV18
CASSFSVKLFF | NA | TRBJ1-4 | TRBV28
CASSLGQAYQPQHF | NA | TRBJ1-5 | TRBV7-8
CASGGQGLAGPPNTQYF | TRBD2 | TRBJ2-3 | TRBV9
CASSLQGIGEKLFF | NA | TRBJ1-4 | TRBV18
CASSARDRGLHDF | TRBD1 | TRBJ2-5 | TRBV28
CASSPTGGGNQPQHF | TRBD1 | TRBJ1-5 | TRBV18